This is a list of T cell receptor beta chains from one sample in a study of T cells in Graves' hyperthyroidism and ophthalmopathy. Via MiXCR, TCRdb re-called the multiplex PCR reads, giving one row per CDR3 protein. This table has 600,000 to 750,000 distinct CDR3 sequences, roughly a sixth appearing once. The material sequenced was blood. These receptors were obtained from a man between 45 and 60 years old with Graves' hyperthyroidism. Each CDR3 is given with its conserved first and last residue. D genes are given only for firm matches. Not every row has a clone size; where given, it reads once, few, many or a size class.

j_call clone_size cdr3_length v_call d_call cdr3_nt cdr3_aa
TRBJ2-1 NA 15 TRBV6-1 NA TGTGCCAGCAGAGAAGGAACCTACTCCTACAATGAGCAGTTCTTC CASREGTYSYNEQFF
TRBJ1-2 many 11 TRBV29-1 NA TGCAGCGTTGACAGCTACTTGGGCTACACCTTC CSVDSYLGYTF
TRBJ1-1 many 14 TRBV19 NA TGTGCCAGTAGTGTCGATGCGCCGAACACTGAAGCTTTCTTT CASSVDAPNTEAFF
TRBJ2-5 many 15 TRBV9 TRBD2 TGTGCCAGCAGCTCTTCAGCGGGAGGGCCTCAGACCCAGTACTTC CASSSSAGGPQTQYF
TRBJ2-2 NA 16 TRBV7-3 TRBD2 TGTGCCAGCAGCTTACAACTAGCGTCGAACACCGGGGAGCTGTTTTTT CASSLQLASNTGELFF
TRBJ2-5 NA 11 TRBV2 NA TGTGCCAGCAACAGGAAAGAGACCCAGTACTTC CASNRKETQYF
TRBJ2-7 many 14 TRBV10-3 TRBD1 TGTGCCATCAGTGGTTCTATGACAGGGAACGAGCAGTACTTC CAISGSMTGNEQYF
TRBJ2-3 NA 14 TRBV20-1 TRBD2 TGCAGTGCTAGACGTTTAGCGGGGTCAGATACGCAGTATTTT CSARRLAGSDTQYF
TRBJ1-6 few 11 TRBV2 NA TGTGCCAGCAGTACTCTCGAACCCCTCCACTTT CASSTLEPLHF
TRBJ1-2 NA 14 TRBV5-5 TRBD1 TGTGCCAGCAGCTTGGAATGGGACAGCTATGGCTACACCTTC CASSLEWDSYGYTF
TRBJ2-7 many 14 TRBV28 NA TGTGCCAGCAGTTTGTCGAGCGGGTACTACGAGCAGTACTTC CASSLSSGYYEQYF
TRBJ1-1 many 14 TRBV12-3/TRBV12-4 TRBD1 TGTGCCAGCAGTATACAGGGGCGAAACACTGAAGCTTTCTTT CASSIQGRNTEAFF
TRBJ2-3 NA 16 TRBV7-3 TRBD1 TGTGCCAGCAGCTTAATTGGGACAGGCGCCCCAGATACGCAGTATTTT CASSLIGTGAPDTQYF
TRBJ2-1 many 20 TRBV19 TRBD2 TGTGCCAGTAGTGAGGGACTAGCGGGAGGACGGAAGAACCCCTACAATGAGCAGTTCTTC CASSEGLAGGRKNPYNEQFF
TRBJ2-1 NA 15 TRBV20-1 TRBD1 TGCAGTGCTAAAGATCCGGGACAGCGTTACAATGAGCAGTTCTTC CSAKDPGQRYNEQFF
TRBJ1-4 many 12 TRBV28 NA TGTGCCAGCAGTCCACTGGGGATGAAACTGTTTTTT CASSPLGMKLFF
TRBJ1-1 once 11 TRBV20-1 NA TGCAGTGCCCGCCAGGAGGCTGAAGCTTTCTTT CSARQEAEAFF
TRBJ2-1 NA 13 TRBV29-1 TRBD1 TGCAGCGTTGGAGGGGGCAAATACAATGAGCAGTTCTTC CSVGGGKYNEQFF
TRBJ2-5 NA 14 TRBV7-2 NA TGTGCCAGCAGCTTAGTTGGCAGCCAAGAGACCCAGTACTTC CASSLVGSQETQYF
TRBJ2-5 many 11 TRBV20-1 NA TGCAGTGCTAGTAGGCAAGAGACCCAGTACTTC CSASRQETQYF
TRBJ1-1 many 14 TRBV6-5 NA TGTGCCAGCAGTTACTCGGCTCTAGCAACTGAAGCTTTCTTT CASSYSALATEAFF
TRBJ2-7 many 15 TRBV5-1 TRBD1 TGCGCCAGCAGCTTGGGGGGGACAGGCGCCTACGAGCAGTACTTC CASSLGGTGAYEQYF